This T cell receptor beta chain originates from a study of Ad26.COV2.S vaccination and SARS-CoV-2 variants. Treatment reported: around 19 received Ad26.COV2.S at low or high dose, single or two shots; roughly five received placebo; per-sample allocation not given. Vaccine and placebo recipients were sampled on day 63 after the first injection. Some clones are missing from TCRdb's copy, which holds only in-frame ones; the method was immunoSEQ multiplex PCR. The sample records under 300,000 clones, roughly 85% being singletons. Deletions cut 8 bases from V and 8 bases from J, with 31 bases between. Germline-derived CDR1 and CDR2 are LGHDT and YNNKEL (reference sequence). This CDR3 has 19 residues.

The sequence came from a person between 18 and 65 years old who received the Ad26.COV2.S COVID-19 vaccine or a placebo. Sequenced material: peripheral blood, taken in a trial of Ad26.COV2.S vaccine versus placebo. The chain combines TRBV3-1 (or the pseudogene TRBV3-2) with TRBJ2-6; D remains ambiguous. The CDR3: CASGTAGIKLSGVSNVLTF. In DNA, the CDR3 is TGTGCCAGCGGTACGGCAGGAATAAAGCTGTCTGGGGTATCCAACGTCCTGACTTTC.